These 21 T cell receptor beta chains were all obtained from the same sample, sequenced in a study of blood T cell repertoires in COVID-19. Generated by immunoSEQ multiplex PCR, the TCRdb table keeps only in-frame clones and is missing some. Of 95,000 to 150,000 clones in the sample, around four fifths were seen once. Sequencing used peripheral blood. These receptors came from a human donor in a cohort sampled during active COVID-19.

The CDR3 sequence is CASSQDTRYEQYF. The DNA for the CDR3 is TGTGCCAGCAGCCAAGATACCAGGTACGAGCAGTACTTC. The chain is built from TRBV3-1 (or the pseudogene TRBV3-2) and TRBJ2-7; D gene ambiguous. CDR1 is LGHDT and CDR2 is YNNKEL in the germline V gene (reference sequence). The CDR3 loop spans 13 amino acids. V gave up 0 bases and J gave up 4 bases, with 7 bases separating them.

The count of this clone is one. The rearrangement uses TRBV2 and TRBJ1-5, with 7 bases that match TRBD1. Germline trimming cut 5 bases from V and 11 bases from J; bases unmatched to any gene: 12. Germline V CDR1 and CDR2: SNHLY, FYNNEI. The CDR3 covers 14 residues. The CDR3 sequence: CASSSGTAFLAQHF. The CDR3 DNA reads as TGTGCCAGCAGTTCCGGGACAGCTTTCCTGGCCCAGCATTTT.

This chain joins TRBV4-1 and TRBJ2-1; TRBD2 might be the D (6 bases). CDR1 and CDR2 (germline): MGHRA, YSYEKL. This CDR3 contains 16 residues. V was cut by 3 bases and J by 4 bases, with 16 bases left in between. The CDR3 sequence: CASSQGTRQRYNEQFF. The CDR3 DNA reads TGCGCCAGCAGCCAGGGGACTCGACAACGTTACAATGAGCAGTTCTTC.

This clone was counted only a few times. The chain carries TRBV18 and TRBJ2-2, with TRBD1 identical over 9 bases. Germline CDR1 KGHSH, CDR2 LQKENI. This CDR3 has 16 amino acids. V shed 3 bases and J 3 bases; nucleotides not matched to a gene: 5. For the CDR3, the DNA is TGTGCCAGCTCACCTGTCGGACAGGGGTACACCGGGGAGCTGTTTTTT. Encoded protein: CASSPVGQGYTGELFF. Using reference TRBV18 and TRBJ2-2 for the parts outside the CDR3, the full variable domain is NAGVMQNPRHLVRRRGQEARLRCSPMKGHSHVYWYRQLPEEGLKFMVYLQKENIIDESGMPKERFSAEFPKEGPSILRIQQVVRGDSAAYFCASSPVGQGYTGELFFGEGSRLTVL.

This chain connects TRBV6-2 or TRBV6-3 to TRBJ2-7; 7 bases are a match to TRBD1. Germline CDR1 is MNHEY and CDR2 is SVGEGT. This CDR3 is built from 14 residues. Unmatched junction bases numbered 6, after V lost 6 bases and J lost 1 base. CDR3 residues: CASSHRGGSYEQYF. DNA of the CDR3: TGTGCCAGCAGCCACAGGGGCGGGTCCTACGAGCAGTACTTC.

Ten or more counts support this clone. The V call is TRBV9, the J call TRBJ1-3; D is unclear. Germline assignment: CDR1 SGDLS and CDR2 YYNGEE. The V end was cut by 0 bases, the J end by 4 bases, with 8 bases between. The CDR3 covers 14 residues. As DNA, the CDR3 is TGTGCCAGCAGCGTAGCACTGAACGGAAACACCATATATTTT. Translation gives CASSVALNGNTIYF.

This clone was counted a single time. This chain links TRBV7-3 with TRBJ2-1; D might be TRBD1 (6 bases). Trimming took 0 bases from V and 9 from J, leaving 15 bases between them. Per the germline V gene, CDR1 is SGHTA and CDR2 is FQGTGA. The CDR3 runs 15 residues. The CDR3 loop is CASSLTGAGESEQFF. For the CDR3, the DNA is TGTGCCAGCAGCTTAACAGGGGCAGGGGAGAGTGAGCAGTTCTTC.

The chain combines TRBV7-9 with TRBJ2-2; 7 nucleotides line up with TRBD2. The length of the CDR3 is 17 residues. V was clipped by 5 bases and J by 4 bases; unmatched bases: 13. Per germline, CDR1 SEHNR and CDR2 FQNEAQ (reference sequence). This CDR3 reads CASSPRSSGEVTGELFF. Written as DNA, the CDR3 is TGTGCCAGCAGCCCCCGCTCCAGCGGGGAAGTCACCGGGGAGCTGTTTTTT.

The chain has TRBV3-1 (or the pseudogene TRBV3-2) and TRBJ1-2, with 9 bases aligning to TRBD1. The CDR3 is 14 residues long. Germline V lookup: CDR1 LGHDT, CDR2 YNNKEL (reference sequence). J lost 8 bases, V lost 2 bases, and 6 bases had no gene match. CDR3 residues: CASSQLDRGGGYTF. CDR3 DNA sequence: TGTGCCAGCAGCCAATTGGACAGGGGAGGGGGCTACACCTTC.

This clone came up once. The V gene is TRBV6-1, the J gene TRBJ2-7, with D possibly being TRBD2 (6 bases). The V and J ends lost 2 bases and 3 bases respectively, with 14 bases between them. This CDR3 has 15 amino acids. The germline CDR1 and CDR2 sequences are MNHNS and SASEGT. CDR3 DNA: TGTGCCAGCAGTGAATATTCCCGCGGGGACTACGAGCAGTACTTC. Encoded protein: CASSEYSRGDYEQYF.

This rearrangement joins TRBV18 to TRBJ2-3, with TRBD2 identical over 8 bases. In germline, CDR1 is KGHSH, CDR2 LQKENI. V lost 5 bases, J lost 2 bases, and 12 bases stayed unmatched. The CDR3 length is 17 residues. DNA of the CDR3: TGTGCCAGCTCAAAGGTCGCCCGGGGGGGAAACACAGATACGCAGTATTTT. Its protein product is CASSKVARGGNTDTQYF.

The V call is TRBV3-1 (or the pseudogene TRBV3-2), the J call TRBJ2-4; possibly TRBD2 for D (5 bases). The CDR3 length is 13 residues. Per germline, CDR1 LGHDT and CDR2 YNNKEL (reference sequence). V was cut by 2 bases and J by 6 bases, with 8 bases left in between. CDR3 sequence reads: CASSQTSGNIQYF. CDR3 in DNA: TGTGCCAGCAGCCAAACTAGTGGAAACATTCAGTACTTC.

The rearrangement links TRBV9 to TRBJ2-2; weak D call: TRBD2 (7 bases). The CDR3 consists of 18 residues. CDR1 is SGDLS, CDR2 YYNGEE, per germline. The V end was cut by 4 bases, the J end by 0 bases, with 19 bases between. The DNA for the CDR3 is TGTGCCAGCAGCTTCCAACGCGGGGGCGGGGCGAACACCGGGGAGCTGTTTTTT. Its protein product is CASSFQRGGGANTGELFF.

The chain recombines TRBV5-5 with TRBJ2-1; 8 nucleotides agree with TRBD2. J lost 10 bases, V lost 7 bases, and 16 bases had no gene match. The CDR3 sequence is 15 residues long. Germline V gives CDR1 SGHKS, CDR2 YYEKEE (reference sequence). CDR3 coding DNA: TGTGCCAGCGTCCGCCTAGCGGGTGACTTTAGGGAGCAGTTCTTC. This sequence encodes CASVRLAGDFREQFF.

J is TRBJ1-1 and V is TRBV7-5; no check of the table's D call, TRBD1, against the DNA was made. TRBV7-5 is termed a pseudogene. CDR3 size: 19 residues. CDR3: CARSLEFFLVWTGDTEAFF. CDR3 sequence (DNA): TGTGCCAGAAGCTTAGAGTTCTTTCTTGTTTGGACAGGGGACACTGAAGCTTTCTTT.

The V and J genes are TRBV19 and TRBJ1-1; D is perhaps TRBD1 (5 bases). Between the trimmed V and J ends, which lost 6 bases and 1 base, there was a span of 24 bases. Germline V gives CDR1 LNHDA, CDR2 SQIVND (reference sequence). The CDR3 consists of 18 residues. CDR3 sequence: CASRDLKGRALSNTEAFF. For the CDR3, the DNA is TGTGCCAGTAGGGATCTAAAGGGCAGGGCCTTATCGAACACTGAAGCTTTCTTT.

The J gene is TRBJ2-1, the V gene TRBV14; D is perhaps TRBD2 (5 bases). The CDR3 sequence is 14 residues long. Trimming took off 3 bases at V and 9 bases at J, with 15 bases between the two ends. Germline V lookup: CDR1 SGHDN, CDR2 FVKESK. The CDR3 DNA reads TGTGCCAGCAGCCAGGGCCTTAGCGCAGGTGAGCAGTTCTTC. Protein sequence: CASSQGLSAGEQFF. Supplemented by reference TRBV14 and TRBJ2-1, the full variable domain reads EAGVTQFPSHSVIEKGQTVTLRCDPISGHDNLYWYRRVMGKEIKFLLHFVKESKQDESGMPNNRFLAERTGGTYSTLKVQPAELEDSGVYFCASSQGLSAGEQFFGPGTRLTVL.

V usage is TRBV6-5 and J usage is TRBJ2-7, with 9 positions matching TRBD1. In germline, CDR1 is MNHEY, CDR2 SVGAGI. Trimming cost V 4 bases and J 3 bases; bases outside gene matches: 4. The CDR3 sequence is 14 residues long. This CDR3 reads CASSWTTGGYEQYF. In nucleotides, the CDR3 is TGTGCCAGCAGTTGGACGACAGGGGGCTACGAGCAGTACTTC.

The V and J genes are TRBV28 and TRBJ2-7, with D possibly TRBD1 on 6 matching bases. Deletions cut 6 bases from V and 1 base from J, with 16 bases between. This CDR3 spans 15 amino acids. Germline CDR1 and CDR2: MDHEN and SYDVKM. Written as DNA, the CDR3 is TGTGCCAGCAGCTCTTCGGACAGCATATCCTACGAGCAGTACTTC. Translated, it gives CASSSSDSISYEQYF. The full variable domain, in which reference TRBV28 and TRBJ2-7 provide the parts outside the CDR3, is DVKVTQSSRYLVKRTGEKVFLECVQDMDHENMFWYRQDPGLGLRLIYFSYDVKMKEKGDIPEGYSVSREKKERFSLILESASTNQTSMYLCASSSSDSISYEQYFGPGTRLTVT.

This clone was picked up a small number of times. V and J are TRBV4-2 and TRBJ1-2, with TRBD1 identical over 8 bases. V lost 1 base, J lost 3 bases, and 4 bases stayed unmatched. Germline CDR1 LGHNA, CDR2 YNFKEQ. The length of the CDR3 is 15 residues. The CDR3 DNA sequence: TGTGCCAGCAGCCAAGGACAGGGGATCGACTATGGCTACACCTTC. Protein: CASSQGQGIDYGYTF.

In its sample, this clone was seen a few times. This rearrangement joins TRBV5-1 to TRBJ2-1, with a tentative D call TRBD2 (6 bases). The CDR3 contains 15 residues. Trimming took off 7 bases at V and 0 bases at J, with 14 bases between the two ends. Germline V gene sequence: CDR1 SGHRS, CDR2 YFSETQ. The CDR3 sequence is CASRAGMSSYNEQFF. In DNA, the CDR3 is TGCGCCAGCCGGGCGGGGATGAGCTCCTACAATGAGCAGTTCTTC.